This TCR beta chain was identified during a study of T cells in Graves' hyperthyroidism and ophthalmopathy. Notes on the study in general: Median prediction lead before ophthalmopathy onset was around 6.9 months with the model.

There are a few counts of this clonotype. Its target is unknown. TCR beta CDR3 regions were amplified from RNA transcripts. HTBI primers were employed in a first-round RT-PCR of the TCR CDR3. TCRdb recomputed calls from the multiplex PCR reads with MiXCR, one row per CDR3 protein. Of hundreds of thousands of distinct CDR3 sequences in the sample, approximately 25% were seen once. Patients were excluded because of uncontrolled infection, other autoimmune disease, pregnancy or lactation. The PBMCs were sourced from fresh peripheral blood (approximately 9 ml). Germline assignment: CDR1 SGHTA and CDR2 FQGTGA. V trimming: 0 bases; J trimming: 5 bases; junction bases outside the gene matches: 4. This CDR3 region has 17 residues.

This receptor was obtained from a man between 50 and 59 years old with Graves' hyperthyroidism. Sequencing was done on a sample of blood. The rearrangement links TRBV7-3 to TRBJ2-1, with TRBD2 matching over 13 bases. CDR3 DNA sequence: TGTGCCAGCAGCTTAACCGGACTAGCGGGAGCCCACAATGAGCAGTTCTTC. This sequence encodes CASSLTGLAGAHNEQFF.